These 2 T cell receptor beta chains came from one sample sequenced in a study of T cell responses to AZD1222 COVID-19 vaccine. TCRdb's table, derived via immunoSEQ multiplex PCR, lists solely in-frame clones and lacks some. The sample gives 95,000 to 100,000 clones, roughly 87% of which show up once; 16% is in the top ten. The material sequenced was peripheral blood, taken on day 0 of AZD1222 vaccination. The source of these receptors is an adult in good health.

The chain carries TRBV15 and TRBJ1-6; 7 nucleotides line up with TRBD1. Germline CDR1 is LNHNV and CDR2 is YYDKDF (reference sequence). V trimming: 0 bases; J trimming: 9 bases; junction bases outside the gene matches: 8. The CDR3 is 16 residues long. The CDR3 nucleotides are TGTGCCACCAGCAGAGATCGACAGGGAGGGAGTTCACCCCTCCACTTT. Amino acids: CATSRDRQGGSSPLHF.

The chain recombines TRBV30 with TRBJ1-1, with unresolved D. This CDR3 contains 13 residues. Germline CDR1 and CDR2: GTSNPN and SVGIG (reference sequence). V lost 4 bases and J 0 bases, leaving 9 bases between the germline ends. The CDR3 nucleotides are TGTGCCTGGATTAGCGGTGTGAACACTGAAGCTTTCTTT. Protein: CAWISGVNTEAFF.